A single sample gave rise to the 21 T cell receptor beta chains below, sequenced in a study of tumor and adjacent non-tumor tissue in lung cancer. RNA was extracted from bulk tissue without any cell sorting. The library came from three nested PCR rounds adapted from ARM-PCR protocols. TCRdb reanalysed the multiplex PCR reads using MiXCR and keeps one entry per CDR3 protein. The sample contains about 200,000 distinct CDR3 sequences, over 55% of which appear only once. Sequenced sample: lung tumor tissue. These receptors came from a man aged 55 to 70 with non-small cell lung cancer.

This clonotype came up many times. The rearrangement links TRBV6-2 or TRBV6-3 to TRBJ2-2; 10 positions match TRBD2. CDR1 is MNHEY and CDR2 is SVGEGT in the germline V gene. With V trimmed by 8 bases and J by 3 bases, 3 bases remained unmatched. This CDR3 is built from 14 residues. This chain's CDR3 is CASRTSGHTGELFF. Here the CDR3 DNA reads TGTGCCAGCCGGACTAGCGGCCACACCGGGGAGCTGTTTTTT.

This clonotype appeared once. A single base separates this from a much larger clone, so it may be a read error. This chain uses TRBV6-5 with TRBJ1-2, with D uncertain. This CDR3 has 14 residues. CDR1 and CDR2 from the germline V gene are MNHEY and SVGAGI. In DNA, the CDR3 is TGTGCCAGCAGTTACCGCTGGGGTAACTATGGCTACATCTTC. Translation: CASSYRWGNYGYIF.

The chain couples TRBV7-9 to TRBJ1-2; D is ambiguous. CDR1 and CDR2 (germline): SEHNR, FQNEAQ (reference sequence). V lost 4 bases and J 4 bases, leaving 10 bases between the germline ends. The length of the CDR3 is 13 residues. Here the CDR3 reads CASSSSGPYGYTF. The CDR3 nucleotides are TGTGCCAGCAGCTCGTCAGGCCCCTATGGCTACACCTTC.

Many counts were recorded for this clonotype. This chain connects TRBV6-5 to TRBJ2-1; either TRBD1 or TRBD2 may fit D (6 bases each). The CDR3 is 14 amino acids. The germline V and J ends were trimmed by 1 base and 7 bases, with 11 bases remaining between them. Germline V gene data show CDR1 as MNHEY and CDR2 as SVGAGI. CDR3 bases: TGTGCCAGCAGTTACTGGGGGGCGGGGAATGAGCAGTTCTTC. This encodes CASSYWGAGNEQFF.

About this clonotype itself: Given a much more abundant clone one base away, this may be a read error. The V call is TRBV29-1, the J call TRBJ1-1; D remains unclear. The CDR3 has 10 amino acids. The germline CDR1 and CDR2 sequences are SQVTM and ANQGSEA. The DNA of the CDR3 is TGCATTACGAAGAACACTGAAGCTTTCTTT. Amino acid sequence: CITKNTEAFF.

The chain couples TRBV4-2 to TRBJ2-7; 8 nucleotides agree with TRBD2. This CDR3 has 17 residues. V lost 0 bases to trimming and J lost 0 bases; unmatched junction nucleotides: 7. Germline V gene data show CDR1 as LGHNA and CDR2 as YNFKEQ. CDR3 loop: CASSQDVRGGSSYEQYF. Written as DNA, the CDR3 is TGTGCCAGCAGCCAAGATGTCCGGGGGGGGAGCTCCTACGAGCAGTACTTC.

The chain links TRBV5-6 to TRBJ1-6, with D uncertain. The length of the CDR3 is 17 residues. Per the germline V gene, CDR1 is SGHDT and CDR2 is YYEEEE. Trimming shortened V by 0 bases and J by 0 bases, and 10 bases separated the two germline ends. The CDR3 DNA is TGTGCCAGCAGCTTGGTATTGGGCAGCTCCTATAATTCACCCCTCCACTTT. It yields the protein CASSLVLGSSYNSPLHF.

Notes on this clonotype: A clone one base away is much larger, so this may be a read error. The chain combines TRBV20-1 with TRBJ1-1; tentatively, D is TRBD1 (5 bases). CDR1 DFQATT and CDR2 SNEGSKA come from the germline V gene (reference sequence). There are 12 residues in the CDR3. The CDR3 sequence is CSASIDSSEAIF. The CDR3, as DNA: TGCAGTGCTTCCATTGACAGTTCTGAAGCTATCTTT.

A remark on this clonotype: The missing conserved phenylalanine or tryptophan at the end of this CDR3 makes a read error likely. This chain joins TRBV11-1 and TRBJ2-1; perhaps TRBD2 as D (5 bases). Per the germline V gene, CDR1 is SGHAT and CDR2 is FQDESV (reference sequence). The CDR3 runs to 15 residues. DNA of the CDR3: TGTGACAGCAGCACCGACTACAACTCCTACAATGAGCAGTTCCTT. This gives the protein CDSSTDYNSYNEQFL.

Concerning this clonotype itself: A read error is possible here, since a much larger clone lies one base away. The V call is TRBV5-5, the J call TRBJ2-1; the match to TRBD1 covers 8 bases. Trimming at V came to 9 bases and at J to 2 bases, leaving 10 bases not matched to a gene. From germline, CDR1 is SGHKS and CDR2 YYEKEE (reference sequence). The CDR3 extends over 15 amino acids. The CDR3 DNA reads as TGTGCCACCAGACGGAGACAGGGGACCTACAATGAGCAGTTCTTC. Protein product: CATRRRQGTYNEQFF. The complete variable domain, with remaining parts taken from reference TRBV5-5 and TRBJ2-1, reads DAGVTQSPTHLIKTRGQQVTLRCSPISGHKSVSWYQQVLGQGPQFIFQYYEKEERGRGNFPDRFSARQFPNYSSELNVNALLLGDSALYLCATRRRQGTYNEQFFGPGTRLTVL.

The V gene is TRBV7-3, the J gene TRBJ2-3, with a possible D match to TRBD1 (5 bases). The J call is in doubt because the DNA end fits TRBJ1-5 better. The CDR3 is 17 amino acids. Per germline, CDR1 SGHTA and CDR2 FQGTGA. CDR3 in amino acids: CASSFSGGVSLLDTQHF. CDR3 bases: TGTGCCAGCAGCTTTTCTGGGGGGGTCTCCCTCCTAGATACGCAGCATTTT.

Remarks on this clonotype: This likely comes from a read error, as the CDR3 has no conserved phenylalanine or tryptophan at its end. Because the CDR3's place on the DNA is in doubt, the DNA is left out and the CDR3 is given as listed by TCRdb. The CDR3 sequence: CASSSTGEETQRL. The chain links TRBV11-2 to TRBJ2-5; TRBD1 is the table's D call, not checked against the DNA. Germline CDR1 and CDR2: SGHAT and FQNNGV. With termini counted, the CDR3 has 13 amino acids.

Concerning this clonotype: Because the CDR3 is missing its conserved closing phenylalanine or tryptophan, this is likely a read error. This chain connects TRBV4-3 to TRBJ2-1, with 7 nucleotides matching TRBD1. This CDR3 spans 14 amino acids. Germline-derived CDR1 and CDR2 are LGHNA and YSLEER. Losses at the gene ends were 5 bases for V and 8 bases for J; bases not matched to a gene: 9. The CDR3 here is CASSNRGLRDEQFL. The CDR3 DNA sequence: TGCGCCAGCAGCAATAGGGGGCTGAGGGATGAGCAGTTCTTA.

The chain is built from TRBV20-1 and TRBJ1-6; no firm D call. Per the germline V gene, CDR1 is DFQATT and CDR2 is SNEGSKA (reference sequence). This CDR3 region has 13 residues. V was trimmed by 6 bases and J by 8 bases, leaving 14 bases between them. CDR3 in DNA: TGCAGTGCGGAAATACAGCGGGATTCACCCCTCCACTTT. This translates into CSAEIQRDSPLHF.

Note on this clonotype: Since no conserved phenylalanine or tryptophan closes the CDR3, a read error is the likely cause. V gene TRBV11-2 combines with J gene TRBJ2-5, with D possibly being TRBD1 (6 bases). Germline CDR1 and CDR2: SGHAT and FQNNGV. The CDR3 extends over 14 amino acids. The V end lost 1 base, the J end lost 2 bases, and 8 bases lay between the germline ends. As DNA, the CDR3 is TGTGCCAGCAGCTTAGTGAGGGGGCAAGAGACCCAGTACTCC. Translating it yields CASSLVRGQETQYS.

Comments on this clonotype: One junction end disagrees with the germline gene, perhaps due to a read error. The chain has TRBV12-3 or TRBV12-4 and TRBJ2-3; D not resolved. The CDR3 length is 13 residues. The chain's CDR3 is CASIPVSTDTHYF. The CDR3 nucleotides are TGTGCCAGCATTCCCGTTAGCACAGATACGCACTATTTT.

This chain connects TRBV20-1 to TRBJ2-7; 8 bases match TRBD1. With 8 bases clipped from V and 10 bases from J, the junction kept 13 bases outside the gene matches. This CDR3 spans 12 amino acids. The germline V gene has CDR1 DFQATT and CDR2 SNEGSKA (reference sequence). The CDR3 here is CSYDRGAHYQYF. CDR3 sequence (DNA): TGCAGTTACGACAGGGGTGCCCACTATCAGTACTTC.

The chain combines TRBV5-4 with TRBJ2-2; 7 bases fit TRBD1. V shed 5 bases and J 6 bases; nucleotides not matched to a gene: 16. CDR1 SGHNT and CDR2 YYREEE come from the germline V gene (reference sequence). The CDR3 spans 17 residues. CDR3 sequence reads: CASSFGPGQRAPGELFF. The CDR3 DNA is TGTGCCAGCAGTTTCGGACCGGGACAGAGGGCGCCCGGGGAGCTGTTTTTT.

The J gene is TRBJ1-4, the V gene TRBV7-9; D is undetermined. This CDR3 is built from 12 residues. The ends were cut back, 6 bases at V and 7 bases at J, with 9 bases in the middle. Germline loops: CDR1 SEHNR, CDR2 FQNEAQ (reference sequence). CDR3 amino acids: CASRGAGEKLFF. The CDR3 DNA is TGTGCCAGCAGGGGCGCAGGTGAAAAACTGTTTTTT.

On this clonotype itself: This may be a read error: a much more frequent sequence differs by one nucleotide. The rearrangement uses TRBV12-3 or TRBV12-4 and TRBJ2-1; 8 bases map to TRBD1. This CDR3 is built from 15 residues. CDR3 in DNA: TGTACCAGCAGCGATAGGGACAGGCGTTACAATGAGCAGTTCTTC. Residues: CTSSDRDRRYNEQFF.

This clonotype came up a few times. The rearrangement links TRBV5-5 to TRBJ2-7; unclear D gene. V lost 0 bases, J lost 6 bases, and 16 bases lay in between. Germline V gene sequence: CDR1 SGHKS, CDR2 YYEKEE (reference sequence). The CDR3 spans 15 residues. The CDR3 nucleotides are TGTGCCAGCAGCTTGGACCCCACCCCCAAGGGCGAGCAGTACTTC. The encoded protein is CASSLDPTPKGEQYF.